These T cell receptor beta chains were read from a single sample in a study of CD8+ T cells in alopecia areata. Assay used: immunoSEQ multiplex PCR; TCRdb lists only in-frame clones, some missing. Altogether about 260,000 clones are present, 60% being singletons, with the ten largest covering more than 0.85%. Here the sequenced sample was CD4+ T cells sorted from blood, taken at approximately week 51, from a patient treated with tofacitinib. The receptor set was obtained from a human donor with alopecia areata. CDR3s include the opening cysteine and the closing phenylalanine or tryptophan. Each record gives: V gene, J gene, CDR3 protein.

TRBV30	TRBJ1-5	CAWSLGRSNQPQHF
TRBV27	TRBJ1-2	CASSPGDRGRIGYTF
TRBV2	TRBJ2-3	CASRPTRDTQYF
TRBV30	TRBJ2-5	CAWRKGETQYF
TRBV25-1	TRBJ1-2	CASSGQVLGYTF
TRBV6-6	TRBJ2-7	CASSQDRNYEQYF
TRBV29-1	TRBJ2-3	CSVEAAGSTDTQYF
TRBV30	TRBJ2-4	CAWSPTGGGKNIQYF
TRBV5-4	TRBJ1-1	CASSLRRENTEAFF
TRBV19	TRBJ1-2	CASSIAGEGNYGYTF
TRBV4-1	TRBJ2-5	CASSQESPQGYETQYF
TRBV6-5	TRBJ1-2	CASSYSGHSHYGYTF
TRBV7-9	TRBJ2-5	CASSLWKSTGVLQETQYF
TRBV5-1	TRBJ1-1	CASSWHPTGEGAEAFF
TRBV9	TRBJ1-6	CASSVSSSPLHF
TRBV15	TRBJ1-6	CATSNPLGGSYNSPLHF
TRBV29-1	TRBJ2-7	CSVDAGGQDEQYF
TRBV15	TRBJ2-2	CATSRESGLGELFF
TRBV30	TRBJ1-1	CAWQTGYRNTEAFF
TRBV30	TRBJ2-5	CAWSDLAGVETQYF
TRBV7-9	TRBJ2-4	CASGGYGNIQYF
TRBV7-3	TRBJ1-1	CASSPARGTEAFF
TRBV10-3	TRBJ2-3	CAISRLTPLLYF
TRBV29-1	TRBJ2-3	CSVDEMSGGDTQYF
TRBV5-4	TRBJ2-3	CASSLEGGPTDTQYF
TRBV11-2	TRBJ2-5	CASSSPEWGLETQYF
TRBV7-2	TRBJ2-3	CASSLQGFSTDTQYF
TRBV6-5	TRBJ2-7	CASSYSLQGHEQYF
TRBV20-1	TRBJ1-1	CSASRQDF
TRBV29-1	TRBJ1-2	CSGYSNYGYTF
TRBV2	TRBJ2-7	CASSPRAGAYEQYF
TRBV5-1	TRBJ2-6	CASSPDGSSSGANVLTF